The rows below give T cell receptor beta chains drawn from one sample of a study of OX40 agonist ivuxolimab in advanced cancers. TCRdb's copy holds only in-frame clones and misses some; the assay was immunoSEQ multiplex PCR. The sample comprises about 68,000 clones, approximately 86% of which are singletons, and 2% to 2.5% rests with the top ten. The material was CD4+ or CD8+ T cells sorted from blood, obtained in a trial of the OX40 agonist ivuxolimab. The receptors come from an adult with an advanced solid tumor such as melanoma, head and neck, liver or kidney cancer. The CDR3 runs from the conserved cysteine through the conserved F or W. Fields, in order: J gene, V gene, D gene, clone size, CDR3 protein, CDR3 DNA. A D gene is named only where the DNA matches it firmly. The size of a clone is reported for some rows only, either as once, few or many, or as a class for expanded clones.

TRBJ1-4,TRBV9,NA,NA,CASSVFGRLGEKLFF,TGTGCCAGCAGCGTATTCGGCAGGCTTGGGGAAAAACTGTTTTTT
TRBJ1-1,TRBV5-6,NA,NA,CASSLGQINAEAFF,TGTGCCAGCAGCTTGGGGCAGATTAACGCTGAAGCTTTCTTT
TRBJ2-3,TRBV5-6,NA,NA,CASSLVAGDTQYF,TGTGCCAGCAGCTTGGTGGCAGGAGATACGCAGTATTTT
TRBJ2-7,TRBV7-2,TRBD1,NA,CASRKSGTGGREQYF,TGTGCCAGCAGAAAATCCGGGACAGGGGGCAGAGAGCAGTACTTC
TRBJ2-1,TRBV6-1,TRBD1,once,CASIFTQGNYEQFF,TGTGCCAGCATCTTCACACAGGGGAACTATGAGCAGTTCTTC
TRBJ1-4,TRBV2,NA,NA,CASSEAILGEKLFF,TGTGCCAGCAGTGAAGCCATATTGGGGGAAAAACTGTTTTTT
TRBJ1-2,TRBV6-1,TRBD1,NA,CASSEAGDRAFYGYTF,TGTGCCAGCAGTGAAGCGGGGGACAGGGCGTTCTATGGCTACACCTTC
TRBJ2-7,TRBV18,NA,NA,CASSPSHEQYF,TGTGCCAGCTCACCATCCCACGAGCAGTACTTC
TRBJ2-2,TRBV19,NA,few,CASSPNRDPFNTGELFF,TGTGCCAGTAGCCCGAACAGGGACCCTTTTAACACCGGGGAGCTGTTTTTT
TRBJ1-2,TRBV11-2,NA,NA,CASSLDYGYTF,TGTGCCAGCAGCTTAGACTATGGCTACACCTTC
TRBJ2-1,TRBV7-9,TRBD2,NA,CASSGQTSGRWDEQFF,TGTGCCAGCAGCGGTCAGACTAGCGGGAGGTGGGATGAGCAGTTCTTC
TRBJ2-1,TRBV28,NA,NA,CASSLPISYNEQFF,TGTGCCAGCAGTTTGCCCATCTCCTACAATGAGCAGTTCTTC
TRBJ1-5,TRBV2,TRBD1,NA,CASSDTTGNQPQHF,TGTGCCAGCAGTGATACGACAGGGAATCAGCCCCAGCATTTT
TRBJ2-3,TRBV6-5,NA,NA,CASRPGLDDTQYF,TGTGCCAGCAGGCCAGGGTTAGACGATACGCAGTATTTT
TRBJ1-5,TRBV4-1,NA,NA,CASSQINQPQHF,TGCGCCAGCAGCCAAATCAATCAGCCCCAGCATTTT
TRBJ2-7,TRBV7-2,NA,NA,CASGRGGAYEQYF,TGTGCCAGCGGCAGGGGGGGGGCCTACGAGCAGTACTTC
TRBJ1-5,TRBV4-1,NA,once,CASSQVPILTGNQPQHF,TGCGCCAGCAGCCAAGTTCCAATCTTGACAGGCAATCAGCCCCAGCATTTT
TRBJ2-5,TRBV5-1,TRBD1,NA,CASSVTGGQETQYF,TGCGCCAGCAGCGTGACAGGGGGGCAAGAGACCCAGTACTTC
TRBJ2-5,TRBV18,TRBD1,NA,CASSPEDRGETQYF,TGTGCCAGCTCACCGGAGGACAGGGGGGAGACCCAGTACTTC
TRBJ2-1,TRBV5-6,NA,NA,CASSFANEQFF,TGTGCCAGCAGCTTTGCAAATGAGCAGTTCTTC
TRBJ1-5,TRBV6-5,NA,once,CASSSGRINSNQPQHF,TGTGCCAGCAGTTCCGGCAGGATTAATAGCAATCAGCCCCAGCATTTT
TRBJ2-1,TRBV15,NA,NA,CATSRAPLASVNEQFF,TGTGCCACCAGCAGGGCGCCACTAGCTTCCGTCAATGAGCAGTTCTTC
TRBJ2-7,TRBV7-2,NA,NA,CASSLSWQRKTYEQYF,TGTGCCAGCAGCTTAAGCTGGCAGCGTAAAACCTACGAGCAGTACTTC
TRBJ2-7,TRBV6-1,NA,NA,CASTRTIASEQYF,TGTGCCAGCACCCGGACCATAGCCTCCGAGCAGTACTTC
TRBJ1-2,TRBV9,NA,once,CASSAGLNVNYGYTF,TGTGCCAGCAGCGCGGGACTGAACGTTAACTATGGCTACACCTTC
TRBJ1-1,TRBV9,NA,NA,CASSGGDGEAFF,TGTGCCAGCAGCGGGGGGGACGGAGAAGCTTTCTTT
TRBJ1-3,TRBV28,NA,few,CASSLPLGESGNTIYF,TGTGCCAGCAGTCTCCCCCTGGGAGAGAGTGGAAACACCATATATTTT
TRBJ1-2,TRBV19,NA,once,CASSMVGPAGHGYTF,TGTGCCAGTAGTATGGTGGGGCCTGCCGGGCATGGCTACACCTTC
TRBJ2-3,TRBV7-8,TRBD1,NA,CASSLAGQGTDTQYF,TGTGCCAGCAGCTTAGCGGGACAGGGGACAGATACGCAGTATTTT
TRBJ2-3,TRBV29-1,NA,NA,CSARGYGGLTDTQYF,TGCAGCGCCCGAGGGTATGGGGGCCTCACAGATACGCAGTATTTT
TRBJ1-2,TRBV27,TRBD1,NA,CASSKGGGYTNYGYTF,TGTGCCAGCAGTAAAGGAGGGGGCTATACTAACTATGGCTACACCTTC
TRBJ1-3,TRBV6-5,NA,NA,CAIRPSSGNTIYF,TGTGCCATCCGACCAAGCTCTGGAAACACCATATATTTT
TRBJ1-1,TRBV7-9,NA,once,CASSLEGGTEAFF,TGTGCCAGCAGCTTAGAGGGGGGTACTGAAGCTTTCTTT
TRBJ1-1,TRBV27,NA,NA,CASSSGTVLSRAFF,TGTGCCAGCAGTTCAGGGACTGTACTTTCCAGGGCTTTCTTT
TRBJ1-5,TRBV28,NA,NA,CASSLYEQPQHF,TGTGCCAGCAGTTTATATGAGCAGCCCCAGCATTTT
TRBJ1-2,TRBV5-4,NA,NA,CASSLASTGLGYGYTF,TGTGCCAGCAGCTTGGCCAGTACAGGGTTGGGCTATGGCTACACCTTC
TRBJ2-2,TRBV4-3,NA,NA,CASSPSGNTGELFF,TGCGCCAGCAGCCCCTCAGGGAACACCGGGGAGCTGTTTTTT
TRBJ1-5,TRBV7-9,NA,NA,CASSSSGGRGNQPQHF,TGTGCCAGCAGCTCGTCGGGGGGGCGGGGCAATCAGCCCCAGCATTTT
TRBJ2-1,TRBV11-2,NA,NA,CASRDARISYNEQFF,TGTGCCAGCAGGGATGCTAGGATCTCCTACAATGAGCAGTTCTTC
TRBJ1-3,TRBV18,TRBD1,once,CASSPGTASGNTIYF,TGTGCCAGCTCACCCGGGACAGCCTCTGGAAACACCATATATTTT
TRBJ2-2,TRBV19,TRBD2,NA,CASSKTPWIAGGTTGELFF,TGTGCCAGTAGTAAAACCCCTTGGATAGCGGGAGGTACCACCGGGGAGCTGTTTTTT
TRBJ1-1,TRBV10-2,NA,NA,CASSGQGEAFF,TGCGCCAGCAGTGGACAAGGGGAAGCTTTCTTT
TRBJ2-7,TRBV5-8,NA,NA,CASSSPGGRTHEQYF,TGTGCCAGCAGCTCCCCTGGGGGGAGGACCCACGAGCAGTACTTC
TRBJ1-2,TRBV28,NA,NA,CASGRTDGYTF,TGTGCCAGCGGGCGGACGGATGGCTACACCTTC
TRBJ2-5,TRBV9,TRBD2,NA,CASSPTSGKETQYF,TGTGCCAGCAGCCCTACTAGCGGGAAAGAGACCCAGTACTTC
TRBJ2-2,TRBV2,TRBD2,NA,CASSEGGLVAGELFF,TGTGCCAGCAGTGAAGGGGGACTAGTGGCCGGGGAGCTGTTTTTT
TRBJ1-3,TRBV19,NA,NA,CASLRPSGNTIYF,TGTGCCAGTTTAAGACCTTCTGGAAACACCATATATTTT
TRBJ2-1,TRBV5-1,NA,NA,CASGPQDEFYNEQFF,TGCGCCAGCGGCCCCCAAGATGAGTTCTACAATGAGCAGTTCTTC
TRBJ1-2,TRBV6-5,NA,once,CATKVGGRAYGYTF,TGTGCCACCAAAGTAGGGGGGCGGGCCTATGGCTACACCTTC
TRBJ2-7,TRBV10-2,NA,NA,CASSESRSSYEQYF,TGCGCCAGCAGTGAGAGCAGAAGCTCCTACGAGCAGTACTTC
TRBJ1-5,TRBV6-1,NA,NA,CASSSGTRAQPQHF,TGTGCCAGCAGCTCAGGGACAAGAGCTCAGCCCCAGCATTTT
TRBJ2-6,TRBV6-1,TRBD1,NA,CASRTGKAGANVLTF,TGTGCCAGCAGGACAGGGAAGGCTGGGGCCAACGTCCTGACTTTC
TRBJ2-2,TRBV10-1,NA,NA,CASSEMGADTGELFF,TGCGCCAGCAGTGAGATGGGGGCTGACACCGGGGAGCTGTTTTTT